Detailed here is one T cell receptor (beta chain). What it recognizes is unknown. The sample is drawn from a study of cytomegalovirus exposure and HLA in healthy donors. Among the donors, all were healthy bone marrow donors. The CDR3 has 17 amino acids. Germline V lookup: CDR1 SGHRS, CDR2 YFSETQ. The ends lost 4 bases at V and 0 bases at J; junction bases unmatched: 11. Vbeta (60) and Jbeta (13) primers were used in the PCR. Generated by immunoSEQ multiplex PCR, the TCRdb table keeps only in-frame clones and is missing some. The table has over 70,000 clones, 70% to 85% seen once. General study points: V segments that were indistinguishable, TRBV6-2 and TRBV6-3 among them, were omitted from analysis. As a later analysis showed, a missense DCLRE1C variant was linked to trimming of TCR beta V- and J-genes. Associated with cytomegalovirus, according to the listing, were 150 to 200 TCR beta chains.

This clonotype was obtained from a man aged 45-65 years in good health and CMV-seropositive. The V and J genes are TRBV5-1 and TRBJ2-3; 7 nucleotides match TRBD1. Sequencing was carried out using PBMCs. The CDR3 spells CASSHSWDRPSTDTQYF. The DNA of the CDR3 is TGCGCCAGCAGCCACTCGTGGGACAGACCAAGCACAGATACGCAGTATTTT.